This TCR beta chain was profiled in a study of cytotoxic CD8 clonotypes in ibrutinib-treated CLL. Depths of 1 in 200,000 to 1 in 1 million T cells were the sequencing target. Clones were sequenced by immunoSEQ multiplex PCR, and TCRdb holds only the in-frame ones, with some missing. Among about 140,000 clones listed, approximately 90% were seen once. The length of the CDR3 is 15 residues. The germline CDR1 and CDR2 sequences are SEHNR and FQNEAQ (reference sequence). V was clipped by 5 bases and J by 0 bases; unmatched bases: 6. The chain combines TRBV7-9 with TRBJ1-1; 7 positions agree with TRBD1. The specimen was PBMCs, collected after 12 months of ibrutinib treatment. The source of this sequence is a human donor with chronic lymphocytic leukemia. The CDR3 protein is CASSPPGQLNTEAFF. The CDR3 DNA reads TGTGCCAGCAGCCCCCCGGGACAGTTGAACACTGAAGCTTTCTTT.